Listed below are T cell receptor beta chains from one sample, sequenced in a study of cytomegalovirus exposure and HLA in healthy donors. Clones were read by immunoSEQ multiplex PCR, and TCRdb kept only the in-frame ones, dropping some. The sample includes about 150,000 clones, roughly three quarters seen only once; the top ten take approximately 2%. The sequenced sample consisted of PBMCs. These receptors were collected from a man aged 25-45 years in good health and CMV-seronegative. Each CDR3 is given with its conserved first and last residue. D genes are given only for firm matches. Not all rows give a size; the values are once, few, many and, for expanded clones, a class.

v_call,clone_size,j_call,d_call,cdr3_aa,cdr3_nt
TRBV6-1,NA,TRBJ1-5,TRBD1,CASSRQGYQPQHF,TGTGCCAGCAGCAGACAGGGTTATCAGCCCCAGCATTTT
TRBV5-5,once,TRBJ2-1,TRBD2,CASSLVASGGPYNEQFF,TGTGCCAGCAGCTTGGTGGCTAGCGGGGGCCCCTACAATGAGCAGTTCTTC
TRBV10-1,NA,TRBJ2-3,NA,CASSESSTDTQYF,TGCGCCAGCAGTGAGTCCAGTACAGATACGCAGTATTTT
TRBV5-6,NA,TRBJ2-7,NA,CASSLTGFYEQYF,TGTGCCAGCAGCTTAACAGGGTTCTACGAGCAGTACTTC
TRBV29-1,NA,TRBJ2-3,TRBD2,CSVGGLAAITDTQYF,TGCAGCGTTGGTGGACTAGCGGCTATCACAGATACGCAGTATTTT
TRBV9,NA,TRBJ1-5,NA,CASSVAGTFQPQHF,TGTGCCAGCAGCGTAGCCGGGACTTTTCAGCCCCAGCATTTT
TRBV28,NA,TRBJ2-7,NA,CASSFHGQSYEQYF,TGTGCCAGCAGTTTCCATGGACAGTCCTACGAGCAGTACTTC
TRBV28,NA,TRBJ2-2,NA,CATGEGASNTGELFF,TGTGCCACCGGAGAGGGAGCGTCGAACACCGGGGAGCTGTTTTTT
TRBV4-1,NA,TRBJ1-1,NA,CASSLGEGINFRNTEAFF,TGCGCCAGCAGCCTCGGAGAGGGAATAAATTTTAGGAACACTGAAGCTTTCTTT
TRBV27,NA,TRBJ2-2,TRBD2,CASKQRGGPGAGELFF,TGTGCCAGCAAACAGCGGGGTGGACCCGGGGCCGGGGAGCTGTTTTTT
TRBV29-1,NA,TRBJ2-5,TRBD2,CSVFSGRSQETQYF,TGCAGCGTTTTTAGCGGGAGGTCCCAAGAGACCCAGTACTTC
TRBV21-1,NA,TRBJ1-2,NA,CASTTTGEDGYTF,TGTGCCAGCACCACGACAGGGGAAGATGGCTACACCTTC
TRBV7-6,once,TRBJ1-3,NA,CASSHDSLSGNTIYF,TGTGCCAGCAGCCACGACTCTCTCTCTGGAAACACCATATATTTT
TRBV19,few,TRBJ1-2,NA,CATGTGYYGYTF,TGTGCCACGGGCACAGGGTACTATGGCTACACCTTC
TRBV5-1,NA,TRBJ2-5,NA,CASSLLAGSRGETQYF,TGCGCCAGCAGCTTACTTGCGGGATCTAGAGGAGAGACCCAGTACTTC
TRBV9,once,TRBJ2-1,TRBD2,CASSLNSGNYNEQFF,TGTGCCAGCAGCCTCAATAGCGGGAACTACAATGAGCAGTTCTTC
TRBV29-1,NA,TRBJ2-3,TRBD2,CSATRSSSGPTDTQYF,TGCAGCGCCACACGATCATCTAGCGGTCCCACAGATACGCAGTATTTT
TRBV10-3,NA,TRBJ2-1,TRBD2,CAISNGTSGSSYNEQFF,TGTGCCATCAGTAATGGGACTAGCGGGAGTTCGTACAATGAGCAGTTCTTC
TRBV5-6,few,TRBJ2-7,TRBD2,CASTLGTSGAYEQYF,TGTGCCAGCACTCTAGGAACTAGCGGAGCCTACGAGCAGTACTTC
TRBV7-9,NA,TRBJ1-1,NA,CASKTLPGGDTEAFF,TGTGCCAGCAAAACCCTACCGGGGGGGGACACTGAAGCTTTCTTT
TRBV7-6,NA,TRBJ2-2,NA,CASSLQGTGELFF,TGTGCCAGCAGCTTACAGGGGACCGGGGAGCTGTTTTTT
TRBV6-1,NA,TRBJ2-1,NA,CARLGQPYNEQFF,TGTGCCAGACTCGGACAGCCCTACAATGAGCAGTTCTTC
TRBV6-4,NA,TRBJ2-1,TRBD2,CASSPLAGTYNEQFF,TGTGCCAGCAGTCCCCTAGCGGGTACCTACAATGAGCAGTTCTTC
TRBV19,NA,TRBJ2-5,TRBD2,CASSMMGLALETQYF,TGTGCCAGTAGTATGATGGGACTAGCTTTGGAGACCCAGTACTTC
TRBV5-4,NA,TRBJ2-1,TRBD2,CASSLGRESWADEQFF,TGTGCCAGCAGCTTGGGGCGGGAGTCATGGGCGGATGAGCAGTTCTTC
TRBV10-2,NA,TRBJ2-3,NA,CASSEPGVPLDTQYF,TGCGCCAGCAGTGAACCGGGAGTCCCATTAGATACGCAGTATTTT
TRBV9,NA,TRBJ2-2,NA,CASSDRRANTGELFF,TGTGCCAGCAGCGATCGCAGGGCGAACACCGGGGAGCTGTTTTTT
TRBV6-6,NA,TRBJ2-5,TRBD2,CAIVPGLAGGTQYF,TGTGCCATCGTCCCGGGACTAGCGGGAGGGACCCAGTACTTC
TRBV6-5,NA,TRBJ2-7,TRBD1,CASRLDRESSYEQYF,TGTGCCAGCCGACTCGACAGGGAATCGTCCTACGAGCAGTACTTC
TRBV30,NA,TRBJ2-7,TRBD1,CAWTTGYEQYF,TGTGCCTGGACGACAGGGTACGAGCAGTACTTC
TRBV7-2,NA,TRBJ2-5,NA,CASSLVETQYF,TGTGCCAGCAGCCTCGTAGAGACCCAGTACTTC
TRBV6-1,NA,TRBJ1-2,TRBD1,CASIGQVIHGYTF,TGTGCCAGTATTGGACAGGTGATTCATGGCTACACCTTC
TRBV18,NA,TRBJ1-1,NA,CASSPSMVVATEAFF,TGTGCCAGCTCACCATCTATGGTAGTTGCCACTGAAGCTTTCTTT
TRBV6-1,NA,TRBJ1-1,TRBD1,CASSEGQQGAPRGDTEAFF,TGTGCCAGCAGTGAAGGCCAACAGGGGGCGCCTCGGGGGGACACTGAAGCTTTCTTT
TRBV2,NA,TRBJ1-1,NA,CASSDRVQGGTEAFF,TGTGCCAGCAGTGATAGAGTTCAGGGAGGCACTGAAGCTTTCTTT
TRBV5-4,NA,TRBJ2-5,TRBD2,CASSLGSGRIGGQETQYF,TGTGCCAGCAGCTTGGGGAGCGGGAGAATAGGTGGGCAAGAGACCCAGTACTTC
TRBV6-6,NA,TRBJ2-3,NA,CASSYAAPDTQYF,TGTGCCAGCAGTTACGCCGCGCCGGATACGCAGTATTTT
TRBV19,NA,TRBJ2-7,NA,CATAEDSLSYEQYF,TGTGCCACCGCAGAGGACTCACTGTCCTACGAGCAGTACTTC
TRBV28,NA,TRBJ2-2,NA,CASSEYFHTGELFF,TGTGCCAGCAGTGAATACTTCCATACCGGGGAGCTGTTTTTT
TRBV5-1,medium-sized,TRBJ2-7,NA,CASSLDSVARDEQYF,TGCGCCAGCAGCTTGGATTCGGTGGCTCGGGACGAGCAGTACTTC
TRBV10-1,NA,TRBJ2-2,NA,CASSPRNTGELFF,TGCGCCAGCAGCCCCAGAAACACCGGGGAGCTGTTTTTT
TRBV9,NA,TRBJ2-1,TRBD2,CASSVDFWTSGSYNEQFF,TGTGCCAGCAGCGTAGACTTTTGGACTAGCGGGTCATACAATGAGCAGTTCTTC
TRBV6-6,NA,TRBJ1-6,TRBD1,CASRAGTENSPLHF,TGTGCCAGCAGAGCCGGGACAGAGAATTCACCCCTCCACTTT
TRBV9,NA,TRBJ1-2,NA,CASRTDSYGYTF,TGTGCCAGCAGGACAGATTCCTATGGCTACACCTTC
TRBV28,once,TRBJ2-7,TRBD1,CASSLDRGFTSYEQYF,TGTGCCAGCAGTTTAGACAGGGGATTTACCTCCTACGAGCAGTACTTC
TRBV5-4,NA,TRBJ2-7,TRBD2,CASSLPTSTSGQYF,TGTGCCAGCAGCTTACCGACTAGCACCTCGGGGCAGTACTTC
TRBV6-6,NA,TRBJ2-5,TRBD1,CASQGASETQYF,TGTGCCAGCCAGGGGGCTTCGGAGACCCAGTACTTC